This TCR beta chain came from a study of T-cell memory formation after mild COVID-19. Study-wide results and caveats: Clones that contracted clustered mainly in CM and EM if CD4+ and in EMRA if CD8+.

The V and J ends lost 4 bases and 2 bases respectively, with 5 bases between them. Germline-derived CDR1 and CDR2 are LGHNA and YNFKEQ. This CDR3 is built from 12 residues. Comment on this clonotype: Its specificity is unknown.

TCRdb passed the 5' RACE reads through MiXCR, listing each CDR3 protein once. The repertoire holds some 310,000 distinct CDR3 sequences, with approximately 22% as singletons. Sequenced: PBMCs or a T cell subset sorted from them (not recorded which). J is TRBJ1-2 and V is TRBV4-2; D uncertain. This TCR came from a man between 18 and 29 years old who had mild COVID-19 (a few samples of this study predate the infection). Cell type and time point are not known. The CDR3: CASSRVNYGYTF. CDR3 DNA sequence: TGTGCCAGCAGCCGGGTCAACTATGGCTACACCTTC.